This entry lists 2 T cell receptor beta chains sequenced from one sample in a study of radiation and T cells in renal cell carcinoma. Time point: blood 2 weeks post-SBRT. Treatment noted: 15 Gy SBRT to primary tumor, nephrectomy 4 weeks later. The protocol was immunoSEQ multiplex PCR, while the TCRdb copy is restricted to in-frame clones and leaves out a portion. The sample carries around 130,000 clones, around nine tenths recorded once. Sample: blood, taken from a patient whose treatment included radiotherapy and nephrectomy. Source of these receptors: a woman in her 70s with renal cell carcinoma.

V and J are TRBV19 and TRBJ1-1; tentatively, D is TRBD1 (6 bases). This CDR3 spans 14 amino acids. V dropped 3 bases and J dropped 1 base, with 9 bases sitting between them. Per germline, CDR1 LNHDA and CDR2 SQIVND (reference sequence). CDR3 loop: CASSMGHSNTEAFF. The CDR3 nucleotides are TGTGCCAGTAGTATGGGACACTCGAACACTGAAGCTTTCTTT.

Turning to this clone: The same CDR3 also results from other DNA sequences found in this sample. This rearrangement joins TRBV5-1 to TRBJ1-1, with a possible D match to TRBD1 (5 bases). The germline gives CDR1 SGHRS, CDR2 YFSETQ. This CDR3 has 14 amino acids. Trimming pared 0 bases from V and 4 bases from J, leaving 10 bases between. Here the CDR3 reads CASSLAGGGTEAFF. The CDR3 DNA reads as TGCGCCAGCAGCTTGGCCGGGGGAGGCACTGAAGCTTTCTTT.